This paragraph covers one T cell receptor beta chain sequence. The V gene lost 0 bases and the J gene lost 0 bases, with 10 bases spanning the gap. Germline V CDR1 and CDR2: SEHNR, FQNEAQ (reference sequence). This CDR3 spans 16 amino acids. The sample originates from a study of cytomegalovirus exposure and HLA in healthy donors. TCRdb's copy holds only in-frame clones and misses some; the assay was immunoSEQ multiplex PCR. The sample has roughly 150,000 clones; more than 75% are singletons. Donors came from a validation cohort of 90 to 150 subjects, distinct from the first 666-subject cohort. The V call is TRBV7-9, the J call TRBJ2-3, with a weak D call TRBD2 (6 bases). What was sequenced was PBMCs. This sequence originates from a man aged 18-30 years in good health and CMV-seronegative. CDR3 DNA sequence: TGTGCCAGCAGCTTAGCTACTAGCTCTAGCACAGATACGCAGTATTTT. Protein product: CASSLATSSSTDTQYF.